These 13 T cell receptor beta chains share one sample of origin, sequenced in a study of blood T cell repertoires in COVID-19. Method: immunoSEQ multiplex PCR; TCRdb's copy keeps in-frame clones and lacks some. The sample consists of about 270,000 clones, roughly 90% of them appearing once. The sequencing sample was made of peripheral blood. The receptors were sampled from a man in his forties or fifties with acute or convalescent COVID-19.

The J gene is TRBJ2-7, the V gene TRBV27; 10 bases align to TRBD2. V trimming: 3 bases; J trimming: 3 bases; junction bases outside the gene matches: 11. Germline V gene lookup returns CDR1 MNHEY and CDR2 SMNVEV (reference sequence). The CDR3 runs 17 residues. The CDR3 loop is CASSFRPPERGGYEQYF. CDR3 sequence (DNA): TGTGCCAGCAGTTTTCGGCCCCCTGAGCGGGGGGGCTACGAGCAGTACTTC.

This chain joins TRBV20-1 and TRBJ2-5; D is unclear. The germline V gene has CDR1 DFQATT and CDR2 SNEGSKA (reference sequence). The V gene lost 1 base and the J gene lost 8 bases, with 8 bases spanning the gap. The CDR3 covers 11 residues. CDR3 DNA sequence: TGCAGTGCTAGAGGAGTCCACACCCAGTACTTC. Translated, it gives CSARGVHTQYF.

This chain uses TRBV19 with TRBJ1-3, with D hard to call. Germline CDR1 and CDR2: LNHDA and SQIVND (reference sequence). V shed 5 bases and J shed 6 bases, with 14 bases lying between them. The CDR3 loop spans 14 amino acids. The CDR3 DNA is TGTGCCAGTAGTCCGGTGGGGAGGGCAAACACCATATATTTT. Its protein is CASSPVGRANTIYF.

The genes are TRBV27 and TRBJ2-2; D gene unclear. Trimming shortened V by 3 bases and J by 8 bases, and 7 bases separated the two germline ends. The CDR3 sequence is 12 residues long. Germline assignment: CDR1 MNHEY and CDR2 SMNVEV (reference sequence). The CDR3 DNA follows: TGTGCCAGCAGTTTTATCCAGGGGGAGCTGTTTTTT. Translation: CASSFIQGELFF.

This rearrangement joins TRBV5-6 to TRBJ2-3; D not resolved. V was shortened by 2 bases and J by 2 bases, with 3 bases between the two germline ends. CDR1 is SGHDT and CDR2 is YYEEEE in the germline V gene. CDR3 length: 12 amino acids. The CDR3 reads CASSFVTDTQYF. CDR3 nucleotide sequence: TGTGCCAGCAGCTTCGTCACAGATACGCAGTATTTT.

The V and J genes are TRBV28 and TRBJ1-1; D is ambiguous. The CDR3 totals 14 residues. CDR1 and CDR2 (germline): MDHEN, SYDVKM. Trimming left V 7 bases short and J 5 bases short, with 17 bases between. Here the CDR3 DNA reads TGTGCCAGCATCACGACCCCTCGGGAAACTGAAGCTTTCTTT. Its protein is CASITTPRETEAFF.

The rearrangement uses TRBV6-6 and TRBJ2-7, with 10 bases identical to TRBD1. This CDR3 spans 14 amino acids. The J segment lost 9 bases and the V segment lost 5 bases, leaving 10 bases of the junction unmatched. Germline V gene sequence: CDR1 MNHNY, CDR2 SVGAGI (reference sequence). The CDR3 region is CASSPGTGADGQYF. CDR3 DNA sequence: TGTGCCAGCAGTCCCGGGACAGGGGCCGACGGGCAGTACTTC.

This chain uses TRBV7-8 with TRBJ2-1; D is ambiguous. Germline lookup yields CDR1 SGHVS and CDR2 FQNEAQ. V was cut by 6 bases and J by 0 bases, with 6 bases left in between. The CDR3 is 13 residues long. The CDR3 reads CASSAVSYNEQFF. The CDR3 DNA sequence: TGTGCCAGCAGTGCAGTCTCCTACAATGAGCAGTTCTTC.

This chain joins TRBV7-9 and TRBJ2-7; no firm D call. Germline CDR1 reads SEHNR; CDR2 reads FQNEAQ (reference sequence). The V end lost 5 bases, the J end lost 0 bases, and 8 bases lay between the germline ends. The CDR3 length is 13 residues. CDR3 sequence (DNA): TGTGCCAGCAGCCGGTACAGCTCCTACGAGCAGTACTTC. Amino acid sequence: CASSRYSSYEQYF.

This clone was seen a single time. The chain couples TRBV5-5 to TRBJ1-5; 7 bases match TRBD1. This CDR3 has 16 amino acids. Germline trimming cut 4 bases from V and 2 bases from J; bases unmatched to any gene: 9. CDR1 is SGHKS and CDR2 is YYEKEE in the germline V gene (reference sequence). This chain's CDR3 is CASSAVTGTRNQPQHF. CDR3 coding DNA: TGTGCCAGCAGCGCGGTGACAGGGACCCGCAATCAGCCCCAGCATTTT.

The table lists this clone with a count of one. The chain links TRBV15 to TRBJ2-3; weak D call: TRBD1 (5 bases). The germline gives CDR1 LNHNV, CDR2 YYDKDF (reference sequence). V was cut by 0 bases and J by 6 bases, with 13 bases left in between. The CDR3 covers 15 residues. The chain's CDR3 is CATSRDLGVVDTQYF. In DNA form, the CDR3 reads TGTGCCACCAGCAGAGATTTAGGGGTTGTGGATACGCAGTATTTT.

The chain joins TRBV19 to TRBJ2-3; tentative D call: TRBD2 (6 bases). V lost 7 bases and J 6 bases, leaving 14 bases between the germline ends. This CDR3 is built from 13 residues. The V gene's germline CDR1 is LNHDA and CDR2 SQIVND (reference sequence). CDR3 sequence: CASTPRRGDTQYF. DNA of the CDR3: TGTGCCAGTACTCCTAGGCGGGGCGATACGCAGTATTTT.

The rearrangement uses TRBV6-5 and TRBJ1-4; tentative D call: TRBD1 (6 bases). Germline values: CDR1 MNHEY, CDR2 SVGAGI. CDR3 length: 15 residues. Trimming removed 2 bases from V and 2 bases from J, with 9 bases in between. The CDR3 nucleotides read TGTGCCAGCAGTTACCGGGACAACACTAATGAAAAACTGTTTTTT. Protein sequence: CASSYRDNTNEKLFF.